Below are 15 T cell receptor beta chains sequenced from a single sample in a study of cytomegalovirus exposure and HLA in healthy donors. The PCR ran on 60 Vbeta and 13 Jbeta primers. The table came from immunoSEQ multiplex PCR; TCRdb's copy has only in-frame clones and leaves some out. The table lists 90,000 to 130,000 clones. The source material was PBMCs. Source of these receptors: a man in his forties in good health and CMV-seropositive.

The V and J genes are TRBV9 and TRBJ2-2; D not resolved. V dropped 3 bases and J dropped 6 bases, with 6 bases sitting between them. CDR1 SGDLS and CDR2 YYNGEE come from the germline V gene. There are 12 residues in the CDR3. The CDR3, as DNA: TGTGCCAGCAGCGCCTATGCCGGGGAGCTGTTTTTT. This encodes CASSAYAGELFF. The full variable domain, in which reference TRBV9 and TRBJ2-2 provide the parts outside the CDR3, is DSGVTQTPKHLITATGQRVTLRCSPRSGDLSVYWYQQSLDQGLQFLIQYYNGEERAKGNILERFSAQQFPDLHSELNLSSLELGDSALYFCASSAYAGELFFGEGSRLTVL.

CDR3 loop: CASREQGKIYEQYF. DNA of the CDR3: TGTGCCAGCAGAGAACAGGGAAAAATCTACGAGCAGTACTTC. The chain uses TRBV28 and TRBJ2-7; possible D gene TRBD1, 6 bases. V was cut by 6 bases and J by 3 bases, with 15 bases left in between. This CDR3 spans 14 amino acids. Germline assignment: CDR1 MDHEN and CDR2 SYDVKM.

The J gene is TRBJ2-7, the V gene TRBV29-1; 12 bases match TRBD2. Germline V CDR1 and CDR2: SQVTM, ANQGSEA. V shed 2 bases, J shed 4 bases, and the junction held 6 bases outside the gene matches. The length of the CDR3 is 15 residues. In nucleotides, the CDR3 is TGCAGCGTTGAACCTCTAGCGGGAGGGCCTTACGAGCAGTACTTC. Encoded protein: CSVEPLAGGPYEQYF.

This sequence joins TRBV21-1 and TRBJ2-6; no DNA check was done on the table's D call, TRBD1. TRBV21-1 is reported as a pseudogene. The CDR3 is made up of 18 amino acids. CDR3 in amino acids: CASSDSRTGASGANVLTF. The DNA of the CDR3 is TGTGCCAGCAGCGACTCCAGGACAGGTGCCTCTGGGGCCAACGTCCTGACTTTC.

This chain uses TRBV11-2 with TRBJ2-5; D is ambiguous. TRBJ2-7 matches the DNA end more closely, so the J call is doubtful. CDR1 is SGHAT and CDR2 is FQNNGV in the germline V gene. This CDR3 has 11 amino acids. The CDR3 reads CASSSTYEQYF. The CDR3 DNA sequence: TGTGCCAGCAGCTCCACCTACGAGCAGTACTTC.

V and J are TRBV6-5 and TRBJ1-1, with D perhaps TRBD1 (5 bases). Germline V lookup: CDR1 MNHEY, CDR2 SVGAGI. Trimming took 2 bases from V and 0 from J, leaving 13 bases between them. This CDR3 is 16 amino acids long. CDR3 region: CASSYPRQRMNTEAFF. The CDR3, as DNA: TGTGCCAGCAGTTACCCCCGACAGCGAATGAACACTGAAGCTTTCTTT.

The CDR3 DNA reads TGTGCCAGCAGTTTTCGGGACAGGGCTGGAAACACCATATATTTT. Translated, it gives CASSFRDRAGNTIYF. This chain links TRBV28 with TRBJ1-3; 9 bases fit TRBD1. V was pared by 3 bases and J by 2 bases, with 2 bases of the junction left unmatched. The CDR3 contains 15 residues. The V gene's germline CDR1 is MDHEN and CDR2 SYDVKM.

The chain uses TRBV29-1 and TRBJ2-7; 10 bases are a match to TRBD2. The CDR3 has 14 residues. The germline V gene has CDR1 SQVTM and CDR2 ANQGSEA. Trimming removed 4 bases from V and 0 bases from J; junction bases left unmatched: 3. Here the CDR3 DNA reads TGCAGCGTTGTTAGCGGGAGGAGCTCCTACGAGCAGTACTTC. Translating it yields CSVVSGRSSYEQYF.

The chain couples TRBV7-6 to TRBJ2-5; 8 bases are a match to TRBD2. The J call is uncertain, as TRBJ2-7 better fits the DNA end. This CDR3 contains 16 residues. Germline V gene data show CDR1 as SGHVS and CDR2 as FNYEAQ. The DNA of the CDR3 is TGTGCCAGCAGCCTGAACCGACTAGCGAATTCCTACGAGCAGTACTTC. Its protein product is CASSLNRLANSYEQYF.

The chain has TRBV27 and TRBJ1-2; perhaps TRBD1 as D (6 bases). With 0 bases removed from V and 7 bases from J, the gap between germline ends came to 15 bases. The CDR3 is 15 residues long. The germline V gene encodes CDR1 MNHEY and CDR2 SMNVEV (reference sequence). The CDR3: CASSLSFTGSPGYTF. The DNA of the CDR3 is TGTGCCAGCAGTTTATCGTTTACAGGGTCGCCTGGCTACACCTTC.

V is TRBV7-3 and J is TRBJ1-2; D ambiguous. The CDR3 is 14 residues long. Trimming took off 0 bases at V and 5 bases at J, with 10 bases between the two ends. CDR1 SGHTA and CDR2 FQGTGA come from the germline V gene. DNA for the CDR3: TGTGCCAGCAGCTTAACGAGGGTAGCGTATGGCTACACCTTC. This translates into CASSLTRVAYGYTF.

The chain is built from TRBV6-1 and TRBJ1-2; D unclear. CDR3 length: 13 residues. With 5 bases removed from V and 8 bases from J, the gap between germline ends came to 15 bases. Germline V gives CDR1 MNHNS, CDR2 SASEGT. CDR3 nucleotide sequence: TGTGCCAGCAGTCCGACTGCCAGCCGGGGCTACACCTTC. It translates to CASSPTASRGYTF.

The gene calls are TRBV18 and TRBJ2-7; perhaps TRBD1 as D (6 bases). Germline V gene lookup returns CDR1 KGHSH and CDR2 LQKENI. Between the trimmed V and J ends, which lost 8 bases and 6 bases, there was a span of 14 bases. The length of the CDR3 is 12 residues. CDR3 sequence reads: CASTTDSVEQYF. CDR3 in DNA: TGTGCCAGCACAACGGACAGTGTCGAGCAGTACTTC.

This chain connects TRBV6-1 to TRBJ2-1; 9 bases align to TRBD1. This CDR3 has 17 residues. Looked up from germline, CDR1 is MNHNS and CDR2 is SASEGT. The V and J ends lost 1 base and 8 bases, in that order; junction bases with no gene match: 12. CDR3 sequence: CASSEGLGTGRLDEQFF. As DNA, the CDR3 is TGTGCCAGCAGTGAAGGGTTAGGGACAGGGAGGTTGGATGAGCAGTTCTTC.

The V and J genes are TRBV5-8 and TRBJ2-7; D is unclear. This CDR3 has 10 residues. Germline V CDR1 and CDR2: SGHTS, YDEGEE. Trimming shortened V by 10 bases and J by 4 bases, and 9 bases separated the two germline ends. The CDR3 is CASGRYEQYF. The CDR3 bases are TGTGCCTCGGGTAGATACGAGCAGTACTTC. Based on the CDR3 plus reference TRBV5-8 and TRBJ2-7, the full variable domain is EAGVTQSPTHLIKTRGQQATLRCSPISGHTSVYWYQQALGLGLQFLLWYDEGEERNRGNFPPRFSGRQFPNYSSELNVNALELEDSALYLCASGRYEQYFGPGTRLTVT.